This T cell receptor beta chain came from a study of blood T cells in healthy people across ages. Findings and limits, study-wide: It was not possible, with unsorted PBMCs, to conclusively compare naive and antigen-experienced cells.

The CDR3 is 19 amino acids. V shed 1 base, J shed 0 bases, and the junction held 6 bases outside the gene matches. Germline lookup yields CDR1 MNHEY and CDR2 SMNVEV (reference sequence). Primers used in a second PCR of roughly 6 to 12 cycles were a sample-barcoded 5' primer and a J-beta primer mix. TCRdb re-called the 5' RACE reads through MiXCR, storing one row per CDR3 protein. The sample shows around 800,000 distinct CDR3 sequences, about 53% of them seen only once. Every donor provided 7.5 to 10 milliliters of peripheral blood. This clonotype was found a few times. Antigen: not known. The source of this sequence is a man older than 75 in good health. Sequencing was done on a sample of blood. V usage is TRBV27 and J usage is TRBJ2-6, with TRBD2 matching 10 bases. The CDR3 nucleotides are TGTGCCAGCAGTTTATATCGACTAGCGGGCACCTCTGGGGCCAACGTCCTGACTTTC. As protein: CASSLYRLAGTSGANVLTF.